This passage covers 32 T cell receptor beta chains from one sample sequenced in a study of blood T cell repertoires in COVID-19. Clones were sequenced by immunoSEQ multiplex PCR, and TCRdb holds only the in-frame ones, with some missing. The table has about 360,000 clones, over 65% seen once; the top ten hold 0.85% to 1.3%. The specimen was peripheral blood. The source is a human donor with acute or convalescent COVID-19. The donor label of this sample is uncertain.

The chain links TRBV6-1 to TRBJ1-2, with TRBD1 matching 9 bases. The CDR3 has 17 amino acids. Trimming at V came to 2 bases and at J to 4 bases, leaving 11 bases not matched to a gene. CDR1 and CDR2 from the germline V gene are MNHNS and SASEGT. CDR3 DNA: TGTGCCAGCAGTGAATTGGGAGGGGACAGGGTCGTCTATGGCTACACCTTC. It codes for CASSELGGDRVVYGYTF.

The CDR3: CASSLSDQRGFPYGYTF. DNA of the CDR3: TGTGCCAGTAGTTTGAGCGACCAAAGGGGTTTTCCTTATGGCTACACCTTC. This rearrangement joins TRBV19 to TRBJ1-2, with a possible D match to TRBD1 (5 bases). The CDR3 consists of 17 residues. V was cut by 5 bases and J by 5 bases, with 24 bases left in between. Germline CDR1 LNHDA, CDR2 SQIVND (reference sequence).

The rearrangement joins TRBV5-4 to TRBJ1-1; no firm D call. CDR3 length: 14 amino acids. V was shortened by 0 bases and J by 0 bases, with 6 bases between the two germline ends. Germline V gives CDR1 SGHNT, CDR2 YYREEE (reference sequence). CDR3 DNA: TGTGCCAGCAGCTTGGGACTAATGAACACTGAAGCTTTCTTT. Protein sequence: CASSLGLMNTEAFF. Full variable domain (outside the CDR3, taken from reference TRBV5-4 and TRBJ1-1): ETGVTQSPTHLIKTRGQQVTLRCSSQSGHNTVSWYQQALGQGPQFIFQYYREEENGRGNFPPRFSGLQFPNYSSELNVNALELDDSALYLCASSLGLMNTEAFFGQGTRLTVV.

The chain has TRBV5-5 and TRBJ1-1, with 9 bases aligning to TRBD1. Trimming at V came to 1 base and at J to 6 bases, leaving 10 bases not matched to a gene. Looked up from germline, CDR1 is SGHKS and CDR2 is YYEKEE (reference sequence). The length of the CDR3 is 16 residues. The CDR3 reads CASSLSAQGAGAEAFF. As DNA, the CDR3 is TGTGCCAGCAGCTTGAGCGCACAGGGGGCCGGGGCTGAAGCTTTCTTT.

The V and J genes are TRBV5-8 and TRBJ1-5, with D unclear. The germline V and J ends were trimmed by 1 base and 3 bases, with 5 bases remaining between them. CDR1 is SGHTS and CDR2 is YDEGEE in the germline V gene. This CDR3 has 13 amino acids. The CDR3 DNA reads TGTGCCAGCAGCTTGACAGACAATCAGCCCCAGCATTTT. Encoded protein: CASSLTDNQPQHF.

V usage is TRBV7-6 and J usage is TRBJ1-3; 7 bases map to TRBD1. CDR3 length: 19 residues. Germline assignment: CDR1 SGHVS and CDR2 FNYEAQ. V lost 5 bases to trimming and J lost 0 bases; unmatched junction nucleotides: 16. CDR3 sequence: CASSPLGTGTDGSGNTIYF. CDR3 bases: TGTGCCAGCAGCCCACTGGGGACGGGGACAGATGGCTCTGGAAACACCATATATTTT.

The V and J genes are TRBV6-5 and TRBJ1-6; D is undetermined. Deletions cut 5 bases from V and 10 bases from J, with 12 bases between. Germline CDR1 and CDR2: MNHEY and SVGAGI. This CDR3 spans 13 amino acids. The CDR3 is CASSRQEGSPLHF. CDR3 DNA sequence: TGTGCCAGCAGTCGGCAGGAAGGATCACCCCTCCACTTT.

The chain couples TRBV28 to TRBJ1-5; D may be TRBD1 (6 bases). V was pared by 6 bases and J by 0 bases, with 6 bases between. Germline loops: CDR1 MDHEN, CDR2 SYDVKM. The CDR3 runs to 13 residues. The CDR3 DNA follows: TGTGCCAGCAGACAGGGTAGCAATCAGCCCCAGCATTTT. Amino acids: CASRQGSNQPQHF.

This chain links TRBV7-9 with TRBJ1-4, with D maybe TRBD1 (6 bases). Germline V gives CDR1 SEHNR, CDR2 FQNEAQ (reference sequence). V lost 5 bases and J lost 2, with 15 bases in between. The CDR3 has 16 residues. CDR3 residues: CASSPYTGNTNEKLFF. The CDR3 nucleotides read TGTGCCAGCAGCCCATACACAGGGAATACTAATGAAAAACTGTTTTTT. The whole variable domain, filled in from reference TRBV7-9 and TRBJ1-4, reads DTGVSQNPRHKITKRGQNVTFRCDPISEHNRLYWYRQTLGQGPEFLTYFQNEAQLEKSRLLSDRFSAERPKGSFSTLEIQRTEQGDSAMYLCASSPYTGNTNEKLFFGSGTQLSVL.

The chain has TRBV3-1 (or the pseudogene TRBV3-2) and TRBJ2-3; D might be TRBD2 (5 bases). V was trimmed by 2 bases and J by 3 bases, leaving 12 bases between them. Germline V gene data show CDR1 as LGHDT and CDR2 as YNNKEL (reference sequence). This CDR3 is built from 15 residues. The DNA for the CDR3 is TGTGCCAGCAGCCAAAACGTAGGCGGGACAGATACGCAGTATTTT. This encodes CASSQNVGGTDTQYF.

The chain has TRBV10-1 and TRBJ2-7, with D possibly TRBD1 on 5 matching bases. Between the trimmed V and J ends, which lost 2 bases and 0 bases, there was a span of 14 bases. The CDR3 is made up of 16 amino acids. Germline loops: CDR1 WNHNN, CDR2 SYGVQD (reference sequence). Written as DNA, the CDR3 is TGCGCCAGCAGTGAGCGACAGCCCCTCTCCTCCTACGAGCAGTACTTC. Protein product: CASSERQPLSSYEQYF.

The chain combines TRBV11-2 with TRBJ1-1, with TRBD1 matching over 8 bases. The length of the CDR3 is 13 residues. Germline CDR1 is SGHAT and CDR2 is FQNNGV. V lost 5 bases and J lost 12; bases outside the gene matches: 11. CDR3 in DNA: TGTGCCAGCAGCCCCCCGGGACAGGTATTAACTTTCTTT. It translates to CASSPPGQVLTFF.

This clone was recorded once. The CDR3 DNA reads TGCGCCAGCCGCAAGGGAGCGGATTACTACAATGAGCAGTTCTTC. It encodes CASRKGADYYNEQFF. The chain combines TRBV10-2 with TRBJ2-1; possible D gene TRBD2, 5 bases. The CDR3 has 15 amino acids. V gave up 8 bases and J gave up 3 bases, with 17 bases separating them. Germline V gene data show CDR1 as WSHSY and CDR2 as SAAADI.

The rearrangement uses TRBV18 and TRBJ2-1; possibly TRBD1 for D (5 bases). Germline V lookup: CDR1 KGHSH, CDR2 LQKENI. The CDR3 is made up of 15 amino acids. V was trimmed by 4 bases and J by 5 bases, leaving 15 bases between them. CDR3 nucleotide sequence: TGTGCCAGCTCACTAGGACACACCTGGGACAATGAGCAGTTCTTC. Protein: CASSLGHTWDNEQFF.

The chain links TRBV5-1 to TRBJ2-2; 15 nucleotides agree with TRBD2. Germline V gene sequence: CDR1 SGHRS, CDR2 YFSETQ. The J segment lost 5 bases and the V segment lost 4 bases, leaving 3 bases of the junction unmatched. The CDR3 has 16 amino acids. The chain's CDR3 is CASSPGTSGGTGELFF. The CDR3 region has the DNA TGCGCCAGCAGCCCAGGGACTAGCGGGGGGACCGGGGAGCTGTTTTTT.

The chain couples TRBV19 to TRBJ1-4; possibly TRBD1 for D (6 bases). The CDR3 has 16 residues. CDR1 and CDR2 from the germline V gene are LNHDA and SQIVND (reference sequence). Trimming took off 6 bases at V and 4 bases at J, with 18 bases between the two ends. CDR3 sequence reads: CASSPGAVRDNEKLFF. CDR3 DNA: TGTGCCAGTAGCCCAGGGGCGGTCAGGGATAATGAAAAACTGTTTTTT. The whole variable domain, filled in from reference TRBV19 and TRBJ1-4, reads DGGITQSPKYLFRKEGQNVTLSCEQNLNHDAMYWYRQDPGQGLRLIYYSQIVNDFQKGDIAEGYSVSREKKESFPLTVTSAQKNPTAFYLCASSPGAVRDNEKLFFGSGTQLSVL.

This clone has just one count. This chain uses TRBV9 with TRBJ2-1; 13 bases map to TRBD2. CDR3 size: 17 residues. Germline CDR1 reads SGDLS; CDR2 reads YYNGEE. J lost 0 bases, V lost 4 bases, and 4 bases had no gene match. CDR3 amino acids: CASSPGTSGNSYNEQFF. The DNA of the CDR3 is TGTGCCAGCAGCCCGGGGACTAGCGGGAACTCCTACAATGAGCAGTTCTTC. The full variable domain, in which reference TRBV9 and TRBJ2-1 provide the parts outside the CDR3, is DSGVTQTPKHLITATGQRVTLRCSPRSGDLSVYWYQQSLDQGLQFLIQYYNGEERAKGNILERFSAQQFPDLHSELNLSSLELGDSALYFCASSPGTSGNSYNEQFFGPGTRLTVL.

The gene calls are TRBV7-8 and TRBJ2-5; 13 positions agree with TRBD2. V was clipped by 6 bases and J by 3 bases; unmatched bases: 7. The CDR3 contains 16 residues. CDR1 and CDR2 from the germline V gene are SGHVS and FQNEAQ. The CDR3 sequence: CASSSLTSGGKETQYF. The CDR3 bases are TGTGCCAGCAGTTCCTTGACTAGCGGGGGGAAAGAGACCCAGTACTTC.

The chain combines TRBV30 with TRBJ2-7; D may be TRBD2 (5 bases). This CDR3 is built from 12 residues. V lost 1 base and J lost 4, with 8 bases in between. Germline lookup yields CDR1 GTSNPN and CDR2 SVGIG (reference sequence). CDR3 DNA sequence: TGTGCCTGGAGTGCAGGAGGATACGAGCAGTACTTC. Its protein is CAWSAGGYEQYF. Filled out from reference TRBV30 and TRBJ2-7, the complete variable domain reads SQTIHQWPATLVQPVGSPLSLECTVEGTSNPNLYWYRQAAGRGLQLLFYSVGIGQISSEVPQNLSASRPQDRQFILSSKKLLLSDSGFYLCAWSAGGYEQYFGPGTRLTVT.

The rearrangement joins TRBV5-4 to TRBJ1-1; a possible D gene is TRBD1 (6 bases). Between the trimmed V and J ends, which lost 0 bases and 3 bases, there was a span of 15 bases. Per the germline V gene, CDR1 is SGHNT and CDR2 is YYREEE (reference sequence). The CDR3 runs to 16 residues. The chain's CDR3 is CASSLVLGGGDTEAFF. In DNA form, the CDR3 reads TGTGCCAGCAGCTTGGTTCTAGGGGGGGGAGACACTGAAGCTTTCTTT. The variable domain in full, with the rest retrieved from reference TRBV5-4 and TRBJ1-1, is ETGVTQSPTHLIKTRGQQVTLRCSSQSGHNTVSWYQQALGQGPQFIFQYYREEENGRGNFPPRFSGLQFPNYSSELNVNALELDDSALYLCASSLVLGGGDTEAFFGQGTRLTVV.

The chain carries TRBV7-2 and TRBJ1-5, with a weak D call TRBD1 (6 bases). The V gene's germline CDR1 is SGHTA and CDR2 FQGNSA. The CDR3 covers 14 residues. The ends were cut back, 5 bases at V and 9 bases at J, with 17 bases in the middle. CDR3 nucleotides: TGTGCCAGCAGCACGACAGGTCTCTTACGGCCCCAGCATTTT. This translates into CASSTTGLLRPQHF.

This clone was seen a few times. The CDR3 region is CASSLGDSTYEQYF. CDR3 bases: TGTGCCAGCAGTTTAGGGGACAGCACCTACGAGCAGTACTTC. The chain employs TRBV27 and TRBJ2-7, with TRBD1 identical over 7 bases. Germline values: CDR1 MNHEY, CDR2 SMNVEV (reference sequence). CDR3 length equals 14 residues. The V gene end was trimmed by 2 bases and the J gene end by 2 bases; junction bases not matched to a gene: 3.

The chain employs TRBV15 and TRBJ2-5; 9 positions match TRBD1. The CDR3 spans 15 residues. The trim removed 0 bases at V and 2 bases at J, leaving 1 base unmatched. Germline CDR1 is LNHNV and CDR2 is YYDKDF (reference sequence). The CDR3 here is CATSREDRGQETQYF. The CDR3 bases are TGTGCCACCAGCAGAGAAGACAGGGGGCAAGAGACCCAGTACTTC.

V usage is TRBV30 and J usage is TRBJ2-4; D remains unclear. With 2 bases removed from V and 0 bases from J, the gap between germline ends came to 8 bases. There are 14 residues in the CDR3. From germline, CDR1 is GTSNPN and CDR2 SVGIG (reference sequence). CDR3 region: CAWSKSVAKNIQYF. CDR3 in DNA: TGTGCCTGGAGTAAGAGCGTAGCCAAAAACATTCAGTACTTC.

This clone was picked up a small number of times. This sequence joins TRBV6-1 and TRBJ2-3; 10 bases align to TRBD2. This CDR3 region has 16 residues. Germline assignment: CDR1 MNHNS and CDR2 SASEGT. V lost 2 bases, J lost 6 bases, and 8 bases stayed unmatched. The CDR3 nucleotides read TGTGCCAGCAGTGAAACGGGTAGCGGGGGGCTGGATACGCAGTATTTT. This codes for CASSETGSGGLDTQYF.

This chain joins TRBV30 and TRBJ1-6; D perhaps matches TRBD1 (5 bases). V was pared by 2 bases and J by 6 bases, with 8 bases between. CDR1 and CDR2 from the germline V gene are GTSNPN and SVGIG (reference sequence). This CDR3 region has 13 residues. The CDR3: CAWSSRGNSPLHF. The CDR3 bases are TGTGCCTGGAGTAGTAGGGGTAATTCACCCCTCCACTTT.

The rearrangement links TRBV2 to TRBJ1-6, with TRBD1 identical over 8 bases. Germline V lookup: CDR1 SNHLY, CDR2 FYNNEI. This CDR3 contains 15 residues. Unmatched junction bases numbered 6, after V lost 7 bases and J lost 4 bases. CDR3 bases: TGTGCCAGCAACCGACAGGGGCCGTATAATTCACCCCTCCACTTT. It codes for CASNRQGPYNSPLHF. Full variable domain (missing parts from reference TRBV2 and TRBJ1-6): EPEVTQTPSHQVTQMGQEVILRCVPISNHLYFYWYRQILGQKVEFLVSFYNNEISEKSEIFDDQFSVERPDGSNFTLKIRSTKLEDSAMYFCASNRQGPYNSPLHFGNGTRLTVT.

The chain couples TRBV15 to TRBJ2-1; a possible D gene is TRBD2 (5 bases). The CDR3 is 15 amino acids. Looked up from germline, CDR1 is LNHNV and CDR2 is YYDKDF (reference sequence). V lost 0 bases, J lost 8 bases, and 14 bases lay in between. The CDR3 here is CATSREAGFSYEQFF. The CDR3 bases are TGTGCCACCAGCAGAGAGGCGGGCTTCAGCTATGAGCAGTTCTTC.

The sample holds a few counts of this clone. The chain carries TRBV20-1 and TRBJ2-7; TRBD2 agrees at 10 bases. The junction had 4 bases not matched to a gene; V was cut back by 3 bases and J by 5 bases. CDR3 size: 13 residues. Germline V lookup: CDR1 DFQATT, CDR2 SNEGSKA (reference sequence). CDR3 in DNA: TGCAGTGCTAGTCGACTAGCGGGCCACGAGCAGTACTTC. This translates into CSASRLAGHEQYF.

CDR3 amino acids: CASSPPGLAVYNEQFF. The CDR3 nucleotides are TGTGCCAGCAGCCCCCCCGGACTAGCGGTATACAATGAGCAGTTCTTC. This chain connects TRBV7-8 to TRBJ2-1; TRBD2 agrees at 10 bases. The length of the CDR3 is 16 residues. V lost 5 bases and J lost 4; bases outside the gene matches: 8. The germline V gene encodes CDR1 SGHVS and CDR2 FQNEAQ.

The chain links TRBV7-9 to TRBJ1-2; no firm D call. This CDR3 has 14 residues. Between the trimmed V and J ends, which lost 6 bases and 0 bases, there was a span of 11 bases. CDR1 and CDR2 (germline): SEHNR, FQNEAQ (reference sequence). The chain's CDR3 is CASSPDLANYGYTF. The CDR3, as DNA: TGTGCCAGCAGTCCGGATCTAGCTAACTATGGCTACACCTTC.

J is TRBJ1-5 and V is TRBV19, with TRBD1 matching 7 bases. The V gene's germline CDR1 is LNHDA and CDR2 SQIVND (reference sequence). The CDR3 consists of 14 residues. V was pared by 5 bases and J by 6 bases, with 7 bases of the junction left unmatched. In DNA form, the CDR3 reads TGTGCCAGTAGTTCTAGACAGGGAACTCAGCCCCAGCATTTT. Its translation: CASSSRQGTQPQHF.